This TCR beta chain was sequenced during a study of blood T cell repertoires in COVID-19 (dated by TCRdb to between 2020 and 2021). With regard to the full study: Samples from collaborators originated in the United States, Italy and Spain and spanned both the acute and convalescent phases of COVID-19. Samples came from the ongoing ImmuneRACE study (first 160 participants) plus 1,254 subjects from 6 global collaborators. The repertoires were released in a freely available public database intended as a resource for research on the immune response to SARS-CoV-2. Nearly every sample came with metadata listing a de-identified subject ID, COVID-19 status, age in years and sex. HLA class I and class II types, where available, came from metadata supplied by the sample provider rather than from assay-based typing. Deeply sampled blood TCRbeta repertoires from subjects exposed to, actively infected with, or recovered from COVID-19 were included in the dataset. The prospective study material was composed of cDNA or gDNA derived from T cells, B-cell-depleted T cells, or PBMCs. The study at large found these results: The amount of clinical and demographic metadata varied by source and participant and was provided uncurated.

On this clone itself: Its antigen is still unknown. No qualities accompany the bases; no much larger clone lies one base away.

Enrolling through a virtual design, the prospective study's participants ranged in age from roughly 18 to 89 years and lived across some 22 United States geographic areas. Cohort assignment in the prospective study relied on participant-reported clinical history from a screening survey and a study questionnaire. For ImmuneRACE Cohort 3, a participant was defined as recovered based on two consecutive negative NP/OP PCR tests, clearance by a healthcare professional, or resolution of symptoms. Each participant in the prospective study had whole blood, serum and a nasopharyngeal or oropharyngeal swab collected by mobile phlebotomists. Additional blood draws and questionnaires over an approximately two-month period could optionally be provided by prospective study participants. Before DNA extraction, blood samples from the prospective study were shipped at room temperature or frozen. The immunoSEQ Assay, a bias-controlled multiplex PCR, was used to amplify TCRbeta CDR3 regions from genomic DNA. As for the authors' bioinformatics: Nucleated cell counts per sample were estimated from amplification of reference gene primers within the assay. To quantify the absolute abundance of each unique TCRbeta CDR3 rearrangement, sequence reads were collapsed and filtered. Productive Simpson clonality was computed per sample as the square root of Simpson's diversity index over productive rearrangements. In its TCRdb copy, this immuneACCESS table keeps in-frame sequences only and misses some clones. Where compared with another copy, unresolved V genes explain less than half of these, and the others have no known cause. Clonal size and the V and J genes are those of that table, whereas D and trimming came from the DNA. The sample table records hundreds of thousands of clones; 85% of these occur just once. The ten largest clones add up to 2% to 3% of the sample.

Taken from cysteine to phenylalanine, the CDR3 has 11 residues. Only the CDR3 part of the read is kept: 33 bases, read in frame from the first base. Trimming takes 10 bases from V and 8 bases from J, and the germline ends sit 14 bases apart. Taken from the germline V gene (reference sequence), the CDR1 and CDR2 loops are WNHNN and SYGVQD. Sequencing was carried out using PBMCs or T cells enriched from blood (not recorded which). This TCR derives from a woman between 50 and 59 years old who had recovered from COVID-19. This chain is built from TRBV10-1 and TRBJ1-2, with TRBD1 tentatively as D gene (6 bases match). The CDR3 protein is CAMTGGGGYTF. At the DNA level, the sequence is TGCGCCATGACAGGTGGTGGGGGCTACACCTTC.